This TCR delta chain comes out of a study of Vδ1+ human thymocytes. A note on this clone: What it recognizes is unknown.

The germline V gene encodes CDR1 TSWWSYY and CDR2 QGS. The CDR3 is 17 residues long. The trim removed 1 base at V and 0 bases at J, leaving 8 bases unmatched. Broader study findings: Unlike peripheral blood Vdelta1+ controls, thymic delta-chain sequences included 15% to 25% Vdelta2 and few Vdelta3. Many TRG clonotypes were shared between donors; TRD repertoires were essentially private. Highly polyclonal TRG and TRD repertoires with Gaussian CDR3 length distributions appeared in thymus. The authors advised highly purified populations and single-cell validation.

Between roughly 98% and 99.6% of sorted thymocytes were Vdelta1+. RNA was extracted from the cells and then reverse transcribed. The CDR3 regions were amplified by multiplex PCR from V-gene primers to a constant-region primer. TCRdb repeated clone calling on the multiplex PCR reads with CATT. This table has roughly 55,000 delta-chain clones, 15% appearing once. The chain joins TRDV1 to TRDJ1, with 7 bases fitting TRDD3. This receptor was identified in a boy in the first two years of life who had congenital heart surgery. The sample was Vdelta1+ gamma-delta thymocytes from the thymus. The subset was: FACS-sorted CD3+ TCRalphabeta- TCRVdelta1+ TCRVdelta2- thymocytes. The CDR3 sequence is CALGEPLGGTYTDKLIF. CDR3 DNA sequence: TGTGCTCTTGGGGAACCCCTGGGGGGGACGTACACCGATAAACTCATCTTT.